The clone carrying this T cell receptor (beta chain) was detected ten times or more. The data derive from a study of Graves' ophthalmopathy and Graves' hyperthyroidism. The CDR3 extends over 14 amino acids. V was cut by 2 bases and J by 0 bases, with 7 bases left in between. Germline lookup yields CDR1 ENHRY and CDR2 SYGVKD. CDR3 regions of TCR beta were amplified from RNA transcripts. The first-round RT-PCR employed HTBI primers together with the Qiagen OneStep RT-PCR kit. A multiplex PCR was then performed as the second round. One entry per CDR3 protein, called by TCRdb with MiXCR from the multiplex PCR reads. The table records some 200,000 distinct CDR3 sequences, around 30% of them present only once. Diagnosis used clinical symptoms, serum thyroxine, TRAb, thyroid ultrasound and orbital computed tomography.

V is TRBV10-3 and J is TRBJ1-2; unclear D gene. The TCR was taken from a man between 45 and 60 years old with Graves' ophthalmopathy. Sequences were obtained from peripheral blood. The CDR3 region has the DNA TGTGCCATCAGTGAGACAGCTACTAACTATGGCTACACCTTC. It translates to CAISETATNYGYTF.